This T cell receptor beta chain was obtained from a study of T-cell memory formation after mild COVID-19. Study context: TCR clusters were largely donor specific. Study-wide results and caveats: For second-wave clones that peaked at day 37, SARS-CoV-2 specificity went unverified.

Worth noting for this clonotype: The antigen is undetermined.

This CDR3 spans 15 amino acids. V was shortened by 2 bases and J by 2 bases, with 12 bases between the two germline ends. CDR1 SGDLS and CDR2 YYNGEE come from the germline V gene. TCRdb used MiXCR to reprocess the 5' RACE reads, holding one entry per CDR3 protein. Altogether about 100,000 distinct CDR3 sequences are present, approximately 15% being singletons, with the ten largest covering less than 45%. This clonotype was obtained from a man in his late teens or twenties who had mild COVID-19 (a few samples of this study predate the infection). Cell type and time point are not known. Sequenced sample: PBMCs or a T cell subset sorted from them (not recorded which). The chain is built from TRBV9 and TRBJ2-3; D may be TRBD1 (6 bases). DNA of the CDR3: TGTGCCAGCAGCGTCGACAGGAGGAACACAGATACGCAGTATTTT. Protein sequence: CASSVDRRNTDTQYF.